This is a list of T cell receptor beta chains from one sample in a study of blood T cell dynamics during melanoma immunotherapy. The repertoire was sequenced with immunoSEQ multiplex PCR; TCRdb's copy has only in-frame clones and lacks some. The table has 15,000 to 20,000 clones, roughly 80% seen once. The sample consisted of blood, taken from a patient treated with checkpoint blockade. The receptors stem from a human donor with melanoma. Both conserved end residues are part of each CDR3. The order of the fields is V gene, D gene, J gene, clone size, CDR3 DNA, CDR3 protein. A D gene is named only where the DNA matches it firmly. Size values are once, few and many counts, or a class for expanded clones, and some rows have none.

v_gene: TRBV27; d_gene: TRBD2; j_gene: TRBJ2-3; abundance: -; CDR3nt: TGTGCCAGCGGGAGTAGCGGGAGGCAGACAGATACGCAGTATTTT; CDR3aa: CASGSSGRQTDTQYF
v_gene: TRBV5-1; d_gene: TRBD1; j_gene: TRBJ1-1; abundance: -; CDR3nt: TGCGCCAGCACCCGAGACAGGGGAGGCACTGAAGCTTTCTTT; CDR3aa: CASTRDRGGTEAFF
v_gene: TRBV27; d_gene: -; j_gene: TRBJ2-1; abundance: -; CDR3nt: TGTGCCAGCAATGGGTTAGATGAGCAGTTCTTC; CDR3aa: CASNGLDEQFF
v_gene: TRBV28; d_gene: -; j_gene: TRBJ1-6; abundance: once; CDR3nt: TGTGCCAGCAGTTTCCCAGCTTATAATTCACCCCTCCACTTT; CDR3aa: CASSFPAYNSPLHF
v_gene: TRBV7-9; d_gene: TRBD1; j_gene: TRBJ1-1; abundance: -; CDR3nt: TGTGCCAGCAGCTCAAGCCGACAGGGCCTGACGATTACTGAAGCTTTCTTT; CDR3aa: CASSSSRQGLTITEAFF
v_gene: TRBV7-2; d_gene: -; j_gene: TRBJ2-7; abundance: -; CDR3nt: TGTGCCAGCAGCTTAGGCGGAGGCTACGAGCAGTACTTC; CDR3aa: CASSLGGGYEQYF
v_gene: TRBV7-9; d_gene: -; j_gene: TRBJ1-2; abundance: few; CDR3nt: TGTGCCAGCTTAGGTCCGGGGGGCTATGGCTACACCTTC; CDR3aa: CASLGPGGYGYTF
v_gene: TRBV7-7; d_gene: -; j_gene: TRBJ2-2; abundance: -; CDR3nt: TGTGCTAGCAGCTTAAACACACGGGGGGAGCTGTTTTTT; CDR3aa: CASSLNTRGELFF
v_gene: TRBV28; d_gene: TRBD1; j_gene: TRBJ1-2; abundance: -; CDR3nt: TGTGCCAGCAGTCAGACAGGGTTCATCTATGGCTACACCTTC; CDR3aa: CASSQTGFIYGYTF
v_gene: TRBV5-8; d_gene: TRBD1; j_gene: TRBJ1-2; abundance: -; CDR3nt: TGTGCCAGCAGCGGGGATGGCAGGGGGCGTCATGGCTACACCTTC; CDR3aa: CASSGDGRGRHGYTF
v_gene: TRBV5-4; d_gene: -; j_gene: TRBJ2-1; abundance: -; CDR3nt: TGTGCCAGCAGCCCTAAATTTTACAATGAGCAGTTCTTC; CDR3aa: CASSPKFYNEQFF
v_gene: TRBV6-5; d_gene: -; j_gene: TRBJ2-5; abundance: -; CDR3nt: TGTGCCAGCAGTGTTAACAGGGCCAAAGAGACCCAGTACTTC; CDR3aa: CASSVNRAKETQYF
v_gene: TRBV6-4; d_gene: -; j_gene: TRBJ2-3; abundance: -; CDR3nt: TGTGCCAGCAGTGAGCAGTGGACAGATACGCAGTATTTT; CDR3aa: CASSEQWTDTQYF
v_gene: TRBV30; d_gene: -; j_gene: TRBJ2-2; abundance: once; CDR3nt: TGTGCCTGGAGTGTGCTACGGACAGAGGCCGGGGAGCTGTTTTTT; CDR3aa: CAWSVLRTEAGELFF
v_gene: TRBV28; d_gene: TRBD2; j_gene: TRBJ2-1; abundance: -; CDR3nt: TGTGCCAGCAGGAGCCCACGACTAGCGGGAGTTCATGAGCAGTTCTTC; CDR3aa: CASRSPRLAGVHEQFF
v_gene: TRBV6-6; d_gene: TRBD2; j_gene: TRBJ2-3; abundance: -; CDR3nt: TGTGCCAGCAGTTACTGGCCGGGGGGGGGAGATACGCAGTATTTT; CDR3aa: CASSYWPGGGDTQYF
v_gene: TRBV27; d_gene: TRBD2; j_gene: TRBJ2-7; abundance: -; CDR3nt: TGTGCCAGCAGGGGTCGGGCTAGCGGGATCTACGAGCAGTACTTC; CDR3aa: CASRGRASGIYEQYF
v_gene: TRBV15; d_gene: -; j_gene: TRBJ2-7; abundance: -; CDR3nt: TGTGCCACCAGCAGAGATTTGGCAGAATACGAGCAGTACTTC; CDR3aa: CATSRDLAEYEQYF
v_gene: TRBV5-1; d_gene: -; j_gene: TRBJ2-5; abundance: -; CDR3nt: TGCGCCAGCAGCTCAACGGGAGTGGGGCGGGAGACCCAGTACTTC; CDR3aa: CASSSTGVGRETQYF
v_gene: TRBV16; d_gene: -; j_gene: TRBJ2-4; abundance: -; CDR3nt: TGTGCCAGCAGCCAAGAAAACATTCAGTACTTC; CDR3aa: CASSQENIQYF
v_gene: TRBV28; d_gene: TRBD1; j_gene: TRBJ1-5; abundance: -; CDR3nt: TGTGCCAGCAGGACAGGGGGCACTCAGCCCCAGCATTTT; CDR3aa: CASRTGGTQPQHF
v_gene: TRBV7-9; d_gene: -; j_gene: TRBJ1-4; abundance: -; CDR3nt: TGTGCCAGCAGCTTAGGGGCCCAGGGGAATGAAAAACTGTTTTTT; CDR3aa: CASSLGAQGNEKLFF
v_gene: TRBV5-8; d_gene: -; j_gene: TRBJ1-1; abundance: -; CDR3nt: TGTGCCAGCAGCTTGAGCGGGACTGGGGCTTTCTTT; CDR3aa: CASSLSGTGAFF
v_gene: TRBV7-8; d_gene: -; j_gene: TRBJ1-4; abundance: -; CDR3nt: TGTGCCAGCAGCTTACGCAGAACAGGGACTAATGAAAAACTGTTTTTT; CDR3aa: CASSLRRTGTNEKLFF
v_gene: TRBV18; d_gene: TRBD2; j_gene: TRBJ2-1; abundance: -; CDR3nt: TGTGCCAGCTCCCCCTCCGGGAGGGCCATCAATGAGCAGTTCTTC; CDR3aa: CASSPSGRAINEQFF
v_gene: TRBV5-1; d_gene: -; j_gene: TRBJ1-4; abundance: -; CDR3nt: TGCGCCAGCAGCTTGGGTGCAACTAATGAAAAACTGTTTTTT; CDR3aa: CASSLGATNEKLFF
v_gene: TRBV7-2; d_gene: TRBD1; j_gene: TRBJ2-7; abundance: -; CDR3nt: TGTGCCAGCAGTCCAGGGGGTAGCTCCTACGAGCAGTACTTC; CDR3aa: CASSPGGSSYEQYF
v_gene: TRBV5-4; d_gene: TRBD2; j_gene: TRBJ2-1; abundance: once; CDR3nt: TGTGCCAGCAGCTACGGACTAGCGGGAGGATCTGAGCAGTTCTTC; CDR3aa: CASSYGLAGGSEQFF
v_gene: TRBV11-3; d_gene: -; j_gene: TRBJ1-1; abundance: -; CDR3nt: TGTGCCAGCAGCTTAGATCACAGGGATAGGGCTTTCTTT; CDR3aa: CASSLDHRDRAFF
v_gene: TRBV4-3; d_gene: TRBD2; j_gene: TRBJ2-3; abundance: -; CDR3nt: TGCGCCAGCAGCCAAGGGGGACTAGCGGGGCACACAGATACGCAGTATTTT; CDR3aa: CASSQGGLAGHTDTQYF
v_gene: TRBV29-1; d_gene: -; j_gene: TRBJ2-3; abundance: -; CDR3nt: TGCAGCGTTGCTGGAAAACATTCCGATACGCAGTATTTT; CDR3aa: CSVAGKHSDTQYF
v_gene: TRBV28; d_gene: -; j_gene: TRBJ1-6; abundance: once; CDR3nt: TGTGCCAGCAGTTTTCACAGGTTTGATTCACCCCTCCACTTT; CDR3aa: CASSFHRFDSPLHF
v_gene: TRBV4-2; d_gene: -; j_gene: TRBJ2-7; abundance: -; CDR3nt: TGTGCCAGCAGCTCGGGAGGGGGACAGGGATCGTACGAGCAGTACTTC; CDR3aa: CASSSGGGQGSYEQYF
v_gene: TRBV6-5; d_gene: -; j_gene: TRBJ1-1; abundance: -; CDR3nt: TGTGCCAGCATCCTGAACACTGAAGCTTTCTTT; CDR3aa: CASILNTEAFF
v_gene: TRBV4-2; d_gene: -; j_gene: TRBJ2-7; abundance: -; CDR3nt: TGTGCCAGCAGCCAATCCGGGGCCTACGAGCAGTACTTC; CDR3aa: CASSQSGAYEQYF
v_gene: TRBV5-6; d_gene: TRBD1; j_gene: TRBJ2-1; abundance: -; CDR3nt: TGTGCCAGCAGCTTGACGACTGACAGGGGTAATGAGCAGTTCTTC; CDR3aa: CASSLTTDRGNEQFF
v_gene: TRBV7-2; d_gene: -; j_gene: TRBJ2-5; abundance: -; CDR3nt: TGTGCCAGCAGCTTAGTTAGGGGCCAAGAGACCCAGTACTTC; CDR3aa: CASSLVRGQETQYF
v_gene: TRBV11-1; d_gene: -; j_gene: TRBJ2-3; abundance: -; CDR3nt: TGTGCCAGCAGCTTTCGACTAAACACAGATACGCAGTATTTT; CDR3aa: CASSFRLNTDTQYF